This passage covers 21 T cell receptor beta chains from one sample sequenced in a study of radiotherapy plus CTLA-4 blockade in lung cancer listed by TCRdb under 2018. Library prep was done by the immunoSEQ multiplex PCR assay. This is the immuneACCESS table as TCRdb keeps it, with only in-frame sequences that have V and J called. A part of the clones is gone; compared with another copy, unresolved V genes explain less than half, and the rest is unexplained. In all, the sample holds approximately 40,000 clones, and 72% of those were seen once. The top ten clones comprise about 11% of the sample. The specimen comprised peripheral blood, sampled from a patient treated with radiotherapy plus ipilimumab. The receptors here all came from a human donor with non-small cell lung cancer who had stable disease on radiotherapy plus ipilimumab.

The chain has TRBV6-4 and TRBJ1-6; D uncertain. V was shortened by 4 bases and J by 5 bases, with 9 bases between the two germline ends. The CDR3 length is 14 residues. CDR1 MRHNA and CDR2 SNTAGT come from the germline V gene. CDR3 sequence (DNA): TGTGCCAGCAGTGCGGTCACTAATAATTCACCCCTCCACTTT. Translation: CASSAVTNNSPLHF.

This chain joins TRBV29-1 and TRBJ2-2; possibly TRBD1 for D (6 bases). This CDR3 comprises 12 residues. V lost 7 bases and J lost 6, with 12 bases in between. Germline V gives CDR1 SQVTM, CDR2 ANQGSEA. This CDR3 is CSGIQGPGELFF. In DNA, the CDR3 is TGCAGCGGTATACAGGGCCCCGGGGAGCTGTTTTTT.

The chain combines TRBV5-6 with TRBJ2-7, with a weak D call TRBD1 (7 bases). The CDR3 covers 15 residues. Trimming took 0 bases from V and 4 from J, leaving 14 bases between them. Germline CDR1 is SGHDT and CDR2 is YYEEEE. CDR3 sequence reads: CASSLEGRGAYEQYF. The CDR3 bases are TGTGCCAGCAGCTTGGAAGGCAGGGGGGCATACGAGCAGTACTTC.

V usage is TRBV2 and J usage is TRBJ2-2, with D perhaps matching TRBD2 (7 bases). The V gene lost 5 bases and the J gene lost 5 bases, with 18 bases spanning the gap. The germline CDR1 and CDR2 sequences are SNHLY and FYNNEI. The CDR3 contains 16 residues. The CDR3 protein is CASSLSPGGRTGELFF. The DNA for the CDR3 is TGTGCCAGCAGTCTCTCGCCCGGGGGGCGGACCGGGGAGCTGTTTTTT.

This clone was seen a few times. DNA for the CDR3: TGCGCCAGCAGCTTGGAGGAACTAGCCACCTCCTACGAGCAGTACTTC. Its protein product is CASSLEELATSYEQYF. The rearrangement links TRBV5-1 to TRBJ2-7; maybe TRBD2 (6 bases). Trimming took off 0 bases at V and 0 bases at J, with 13 bases between the two ends. The CDR3 length is 16 residues. Germline V lookup: CDR1 SGHRS, CDR2 YFSETQ.

This chain connects TRBV2 to TRBJ2-1; the match to TRBD1 covers 10 bases. Germline loops: CDR1 SNHLY, CDR2 FYNNEI. This CDR3 comprises 17 residues. The ends lost 7 bases at V and 8 bases at J; junction bases unmatched: 17. Here the CDR3 reads CASNWDLGGQGRHEQFF. DNA of the CDR3: TGTGCCAGCAATTGGGACTTAGGGGGACAGGGGCGCCATGAGCAGTTCTTC.

The genes are TRBV21-1 and TRBJ1-5. TRBV21-1 is listed as a pseudogene. The CDR3 has 15 residues. Here the CDR3 DNA reads TGTGCCAGCAGCAAAGGGGACGGAGGGAATCAGCCCCAGCATTTT. Its translation: CASSKGDGGNQPQHF.

The chain is built from TRBV27 and TRBJ2-4; D is ambiguous. The CDR3 contains 14 residues. CDR1 is MNHEY, CDR2 SMNVEV, per germline (reference sequence). The V end was cut by 11 bases, the J end by 6 bases, with 20 bases between. In DNA form, the CDR3 reads TGTGCCTCCGGCGGAAGGCCGGGTTCAAACATTCAGTACTTC. Its protein product is CASGGRPGSNIQYF.

The J gene is TRBJ2-3, the V gene TRBV5-6; D may be TRBD2 (6 bases). The V gene's germline CDR1 is SGHDT and CDR2 YYEEEE. The CDR3 is 15 amino acids. Trimming took 4 bases from V and 5 from J, leaving 17 bases between them. The CDR3 region is CASSRPAGYEDTQYF. CDR3 sequence (DNA): TGTGCCAGCAGCCGCCCGGCGGGGTACGAAGATACGCAGTATTTT.

V usage is TRBV2 and J usage is TRBJ1-3; D is possibly TRBD1 (5 bases). The germline gives CDR1 SNHLY, CDR2 FYNNEI. CDR3 length equals 14 residues. V shed 8 bases and J shed 0 bases, with 11 bases lying between them. CDR3 amino acids: CASVRGSSGNTIYF. The CDR3 DNA reads TGTGCCAGCGTTCGGGGGAGCTCTGGAAACACCATATATTTT.

V gene TRBV7-9 combines with J gene TRBJ2-6, with D tentatively TRBD1 (6 bases). The V gene's germline CDR1 is SEHNR and CDR2 FQNEAQ (reference sequence). Trimming cost V 11 bases and J 2 bases, with 10 bases left between them. This CDR3 spans 13 amino acids. The chain's CDR3 is CAGQGTGANVLTF. For the CDR3, the DNA is TGTGCCGGGCAGGGGACTGGGGCCAACGTCCTGACTTTC.

The table lists this clone with a few counts. The chain carries TRBV6-1 and TRBJ2-3, with a possible D match to TRBD1 (5 bases). The V end was cut by 1 base, the J end by 1 base, with 9 bases between. Germline V gene sequence: CDR1 MNHNS, CDR2 SASEGT. The CDR3 is 15 residues long. CDR3: CASSEVQGGTDTQYF. The CDR3 DNA sequence: TGTGCCAGCAGTGAAGTTCAAGGGGGCACAGATACGCAGTATTTT.

The chain has TRBV6-1 and TRBJ2-2; TRBD2 is a possible D gene (7 bases). This CDR3 comprises 15 residues. Trimming stripped 5 bases from V and 0 bases from J, with 10 bases between. Germline V gene lookup returns CDR1 MNHNS and CDR2 SASEGT. CDR3 sequence: CASSRGGPNTGELFF. CDR3 nucleotides: TGTGCCAGCAGTAGGGGGGGCCCGAACACCGGGGAGCTGTTTTTT.

On this clone itself: The same CDR3 can be traced to other DNA sequences in this sample. V usage is TRBV13 and J usage is TRBJ1-6; 7 bases fit TRBD1. Trimming took 5 bases from V and 4 from J; bases not matched to a gene: 2. Germline loops: CDR1 PRHDT, CDR2 FYEKMQ (reference sequence). The CDR3 is 14 amino acids. The DNA for the CDR3 is TGTGCCAGCAGCCCGGGACAGTATAATTCACCCCTCCACTTT. Protein product: CASSPGQYNSPLHF.

The rearrangement joins TRBV18 to TRBJ1-2, with TRBD1 matching over 11 bases. The CDR3 is 13 amino acids. V lost 3 bases to trimming and J lost 8 bases; unmatched junction nucleotides: 2. CDR1 and CDR2 (germline): KGHSH, LQKENI. The CDR3 coding sequence is TGTGCCAGCTCACCGGACAGGGGGCGAGGCTACACCTTC. Translating gives CASSPDRGRGYTF.

The chain's CDR3 is CASSLVPYSGNTIYF. For the CDR3, the DNA is TGTGCCAGCAGCTTAGTTCCCTACTCTGGAAACACCATATATTTT. The chain uses TRBV11-2 and TRBJ1-3, with D unclear. The CDR3 is 15 amino acids. Trimming left V 1 base short and J 0 bases short, with 7 bases between. Germline CDR1 is SGHAT and CDR2 is FQNNGV. Full variable domain (remainder filled in from reference TRBV11-2 and TRBJ1-3): EAGVAQSPRYKIIEKRQSVAFWCNPISGHATLYWYQQILGQGPKLLIQFQNNGVVDDSQLPKDRFSAERLKGVDSTLKIQPAKLEDSAVYLCASSLVPYSGNTIYFGEGSWLTVV.

This clone came up once. The chain has TRBV5-5 and TRBJ1-4, with D perhaps TRBD1 (5 bases). Germline-derived CDR1 and CDR2 are SGHKS and YYEKEE (reference sequence). V lost 4 bases and J 7 bases, leaving 20 bases between the germline ends. There are 16 residues in the CDR3. CDR3 in amino acids: CASSRGEGGGPEKLFF. The DNA of the CDR3 is TGTGCCAGCAGCCGAGGGGAGGGAGGAGGGCCTGAAAAACTGTTTTTT. Filled out from reference TRBV5-5 and TRBJ1-4, the complete variable domain reads DAGVTQSPTHLIKTRGQQVTLRCSPISGHKSVSWYQQVLGQGPQFIFQYYEKEERGRGNFPDRFSARQFPNYSSELNVNALLLGDSALYLCASSRGEGGGPEKLFFGSGTQLSVL.

V usage is TRBV21-1 and J usage is TRBJ1-2. TRBV21-1 is designated a pseudogene. This CDR3 has 14 amino acids. This CDR3 is CASPPGGPNYGYTF. The DNA of the CDR3 is TGTGCCTCCCCCCCCGGGGGACCTAACTATGGCTACACCTTC.

The CDR3 DNA reads TGTGCCAGCACCAGACAGGGACTGAACACCGGGGAGCTGTTTTTT. This encodes CASTRQGLNTGELFF. The rearrangement joins TRBV2 to TRBJ2-2; tentatively, D is TRBD1 (7 bases). V was cut by 7 bases and J by 1 base, with 13 bases left in between. The CDR3 length is 15 residues. Germline assignment: CDR1 SNHLY and CDR2 FYNNEI.

The chain joins TRBV18 to TRBJ2-7; no firm D call. Germline assignment: CDR1 KGHSH and CDR2 LQKENI. Trimming pared 2 bases from V and 3 bases from J, leaving 5 bases between. CDR3 length: 12 amino acids. CDR3 amino acids: CASSPTGYEQYF. Here the CDR3 DNA reads TGTGCCAGCTCACCAACCGGCTACGAGCAGTACTTC.

Worth noting for this clone: At the DNA level, this CDR3 is encoded by other sequences in the same sample as well. The V gene is TRBV9, the J gene TRBJ2-2; 10 bases agree with TRBD1. This CDR3 region has 15 residues. V shed 5 bases, J shed 7 bases, and the junction held 8 bases outside the gene matches. Germline loops: CDR1 SGDLS, CDR2 YYNGEE. The DNA for the CDR3 is TGTGCCAGCAGTTCACGGGGGACAGGGGACGGGGAGCTGTTTTTT. Translating gives CASSSRGTGDGELFF.